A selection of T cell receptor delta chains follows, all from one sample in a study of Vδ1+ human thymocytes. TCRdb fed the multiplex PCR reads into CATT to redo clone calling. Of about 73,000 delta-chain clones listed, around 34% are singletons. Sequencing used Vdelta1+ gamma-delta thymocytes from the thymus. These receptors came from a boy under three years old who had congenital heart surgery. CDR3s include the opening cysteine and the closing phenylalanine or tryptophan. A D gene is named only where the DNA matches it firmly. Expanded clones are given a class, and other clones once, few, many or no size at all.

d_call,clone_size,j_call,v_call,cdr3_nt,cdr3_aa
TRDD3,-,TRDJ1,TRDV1,TGTGCTCTTGGGGAAAAGGGGGATACCCGTTCCCGATACAGAGGATACACCGATAAACTCATCTTT,CALGEKGDTRSRYRGYTDKLIF
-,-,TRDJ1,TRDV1,TGTGCTCTTGGGGAACCTAGGAGGGGGCTCCTAAATGGGAACACCGATAAACTCATCTTT,CALGEPRRGLLNGNTDKLIF
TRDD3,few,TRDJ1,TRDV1,TGTGCTCTTGGGGAACCCCCTCCTCTTTGTGGGGGACACACCGATAAACTCATCTTT,CALGEPPPLCGGHTDKLIF
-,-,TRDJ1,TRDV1,TGTGCTCTTGGGGAACCCCGCCCCCCTTCCTACCTCAGACTGGGGGGGACCGATAAACTCATCTTT,CALGEPRPPSYLRLGGTDKLIF
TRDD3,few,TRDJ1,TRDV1,TGTGCTCTTGGGGAACAACCCATCCTTGGATTGGGGGAAAGACACACCGATAAACTCATCTTT,CALGEQPILGLGERHTDKLIF
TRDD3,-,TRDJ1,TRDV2,TGTGCCTGTCCCCGTAAGAAGGATACGCGCGGGGGCACGATGGTCTACACCGATAAACTCATCTTT,CACPRKKDTRGGTMVYTDKLIF
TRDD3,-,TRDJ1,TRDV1,TGTGCTCTTGGGGAACTAACTACTAATAGAGGCCTCCGACGATTACTGGGGGACCCGTACACCGATAAACTCATCTTT,CALGELTTNRGLRRLLGDPYTDKLIF
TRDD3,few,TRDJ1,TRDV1,TGTGCCCTTGGGGAACTAGGGGGGGAGGAGTTCCCCGCTTGGGGATACCGGACCGATAAACTCATCTTT,CALGELGGEEFPAWGYRTDKLIF
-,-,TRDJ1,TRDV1,TGTGCTCTTGGGGAACCAGAGTCAGGTGGGGAAAACGATAAACTCATCTTT,CALGEPESGGENDKLIF
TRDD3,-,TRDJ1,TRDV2,TGTGCCTGTGCCGAACTGGGGATTTCGGACACCGATAAACTCATCTTT,CACAELGISDTDKLIF
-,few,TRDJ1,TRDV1,TGTGCTCTTGGGGCAGTTCCTACCCGCTGGGGTAATAAACTCATCTTT,CALGAVPTRWGNKLIF
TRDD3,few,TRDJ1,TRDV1,TGTGCTCTTGGGGAACTAATCGGTACCAAGTCTTCTTACTGGGGGATCCTGAAAGATAAACTCATCTTT,CALGELIGTKSSYWGILKDKLIF
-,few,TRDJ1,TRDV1,TGTGCTCTTGGGGGTCCTTCCACAACAACGTACCAAGTACCCTGGGGGCCTCCCCCCAGTCACACCGATAAACTCATCTTT,CALGGPSTTTYQVPWGPPPSHTDKLIF
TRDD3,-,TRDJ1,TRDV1,TGTGCTCTTGGGCCCCCTATGAGGGGATACGCTTCCGATAAACTCATCTTT,CALGPPMRGYASDKLIF
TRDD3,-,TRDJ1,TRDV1,TGTGCTCTTGGGGTGTTCTCGTACCGACTGGGGGATACCCACACCGATAAACTCATCTTT,CALGVFSYRLGDTHTDKLIF
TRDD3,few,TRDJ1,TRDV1,TGTGCTCTTGGGGAACGGGGTTCCTACAGCTGGGGGATATCCCTCTACACCGATAAACTCATCTTT,CALGERGSYSWGISLYTDKLIF